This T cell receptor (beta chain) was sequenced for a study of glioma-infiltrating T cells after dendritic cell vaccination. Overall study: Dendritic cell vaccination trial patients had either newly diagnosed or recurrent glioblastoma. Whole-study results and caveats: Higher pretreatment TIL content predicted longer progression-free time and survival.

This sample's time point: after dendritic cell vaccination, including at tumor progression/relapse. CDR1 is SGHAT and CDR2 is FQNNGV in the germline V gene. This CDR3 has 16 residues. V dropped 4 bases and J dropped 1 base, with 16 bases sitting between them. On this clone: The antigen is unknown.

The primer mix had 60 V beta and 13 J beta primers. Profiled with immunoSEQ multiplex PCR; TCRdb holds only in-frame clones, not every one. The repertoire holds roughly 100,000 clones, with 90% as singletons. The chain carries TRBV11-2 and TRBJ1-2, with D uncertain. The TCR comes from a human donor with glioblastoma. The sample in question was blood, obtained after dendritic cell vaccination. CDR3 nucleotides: TGTGCCAGCAGCTATATACGCCGAACCAGTAACTATGGCTACACCTTC. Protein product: CASSYIRRTSNYGYTF.